The 14 T cell receptor beta chains below were found in one sample sequenced in a study of a mutant IDH1 vaccine in newly diagnosed glioma. This sample's time point: week 35, safety follow-up. A 20-mer mutant IDH1 peptide at 300 ug was injected subcutaneously with topical imiquimod. Sequencing used immunoSEQ multiplex PCR; TCRdb keeps in-frame clones, though not all of them. The sample includes under 40,000 clones, roughly four fifths of them seen just once. No antigens are known for them. The sample was PBMCs, taken from a glioma patient whose treatment included an IDH1 peptide vaccine. The origin of the receptors is a man in his thirties or forties with glioma.

The CDR3 sequence is CASSFGSNYGYTF. The CDR3 coding sequence is TGCGCCAGCAGCTTTGGCTCTAACTATGGCTACACCTTC. The chain is built from TRBV5-1 and TRBJ1-2; no reliable D call. From germline, CDR1 is SGHRS and CDR2 YFSETQ. V lost 2 bases and J lost 0, with 5 bases in between. This CDR3 has 13 amino acids.

The J gene is TRBJ1-5, the V gene TRBV2, with 7 bases matching TRBD1. With V trimmed by 5 bases and J by 5 bases, 9 bases remained unmatched. There are 15 residues in the CDR3. Germline V gene sequence: CDR1 SNHLY, CDR2 FYNNEI. The DNA of the CDR3 is TGTGCCAGCAGTACGGCTAGGGGGCCCGATCAGCCCCAGCATTTT. Residues: CASSTARGPDQPQHF.

This clone is a singleton in its sample. CDR3 bases: TGTGCCACCGGCGCCGTGGATTTCACAGATACGCAGTATTTT. It yields the protein CATGAVDFTDTQYF. The chain combines TRBV19 with TRBJ2-3; D remains ambiguous. The CDR3 is 14 amino acids. V was pared by 10 bases and J by 2 bases, with 16 bases between. The germline gives CDR1 LNHDA, CDR2 SQIVND (reference sequence).

This clone showed up just once. In nucleotides, the CDR3 is TGCGCCAGCAGCGTAGGACAGGGCGAAGCTTTCTTT. Translating gives CASSVGQGEAFF. The chain carries TRBV5-1 and TRBJ1-1, with TRBD1 matching over 8 bases. The CDR3 spans 12 residues. V was clipped by 4 bases and J by 8 bases; unmatched bases: 4. Germline lookup yields CDR1 SGHRS and CDR2 YFSETQ.

This chain uses TRBV7-6 with TRBJ2-3, with 7 bases identical to TRBD2. CDR1 and CDR2 from the germline V gene are SGHVS and FNYEAQ. After removal of 4 bases from V and 3 bases from J, the junction contained 1 base not matched to a gene. The CDR3 contains 13 residues. In DNA, the CDR3 is TGTGCCAGCAGCTGGGGGGGGACAGATACGCAGTATTTT. It yields the protein CASSWGGTDTQYF.

The rearrangement uses TRBV5-4 and TRBJ2-7; the match to TRBD2 covers 7 bases. Trimming removed 1 base from V and 3 bases from J; junction bases left unmatched: 7. There are 15 residues in the CDR3. Germline assignment: CDR1 SGHNT and CDR2 YYREEE (reference sequence). The CDR3 DNA reads as TGTGCCAGCAGCTTGTTCCCTAGCGGAAACTACGAGCAGTACTTC. Its translation is CASSLFPSGNYEQYF.

A few counts support this clone. The J gene is TRBJ1-5, the V gene TRBV6-1; D remains ambiguous. Trimming shortened V by 1 base and J by 13 bases, and 14 bases separated the two germline ends. CDR1 is MNHNS, CDR2 SASEGT, per germline. The CDR3 has 13 amino acids. The CDR3 coding sequence is TGTGCCAGCAGTGAAGGTGGGCCCCTTGAGCAGCATTTT. This gives the protein CASSEGGPLEQHF.

V is TRBV6-6 and J is TRBJ2-1; a possible D gene is TRBD1 (6 bases). The CDR3 loop spans 15 amino acids. From germline, CDR1 is MNHNY and CDR2 SVGAGI (reference sequence). V lost 0 bases and J lost 9, with 15 bases in between. CDR3 in DNA: TGTGCCAGCAGTTACTCGAGGACAGTGGAGAGTGAGCAGTTCTTC. Its translation: CASSYSRTVESEQFF.

The chain employs TRBV19 and TRBJ2-3, with D possibly TRBD1 on 6 matching bases. V gave up 1 base and J gave up 4 bases, with 9 bases separating them. The CDR3 extends over 14 amino acids. The germline gives CDR1 LNHDA, CDR2 SQIVND (reference sequence). The CDR3 loop is CASSIVGAADTQYF. In DNA form, the CDR3 reads TGTGCCAGTAGTATAGTGGGGGCGGCAGATACGCAGTATTTT.

This chain links TRBV6-8 with TRBJ2-5; D is uncertain. CDR3 length equals 12 residues. Trimming took 7 bases from V and 3 from J, leaving 9 bases between them. From germline, CDR1 is MNHGY and CDR2 SAAAGT. CDR3 nucleotide sequence: TGTGCCAGCAAATGGAAAAAAGAGACCCAGTACTTC. It translates to CASKWKKETQYF.

This chain joins TRBV7-9 and TRBJ2-5; a possible D gene is TRBD2 (6 bases). The germline V gene encodes CDR1 SEHNR and CDR2 FQNEAQ (reference sequence). The germline V and J ends were trimmed by 2 bases and 1 base, with 8 bases remaining between them. This CDR3 is built from 14 residues. The CDR3 reads CASSLREVQETQYF. The CDR3, as DNA: TGTGCCAGCAGCTTAAGGGAGGTCCAAGAGACCCAGTACTTC. Full variable domain (missing parts from reference TRBV7-9 and TRBJ2-5): DTGVSQNPRHKITKRGQNVTFRCDPISEHNRLYWYRQTLGQGPEFLTYFQNEAQLEKSRLLSDRFSAERPKGSFSTLEIQRTEQGDSAMYLCASSLREVQETQYFGPGTRLLVL.

This clone has more than one count but fewer than ten. The chain couples TRBV6-5 to TRBJ1-2; D not certain. The CDR3 length is 13 residues. Germline lookup yields CDR1 MNHEY and CDR2 SVGAGI. V was trimmed by 6 bases and J by 5 bases, leaving 13 bases between them. The CDR3 sequence: CASSSDAYYGYTF. In DNA, the CDR3 is TGTGCCAGCAGCTCGGATGCTTATTATGGCTACACCTTC.

V usage is TRBV7-8 and J usage is TRBJ1-4, with D possibly TRBD1 on 5 matching bases. CDR1 is SGHVS and CDR2 is FQNEAQ in the germline V gene. Deletions cut 5 bases from V and 4 bases from J, with 20 bases between. CDR3 length: 17 residues. CDR3 in amino acids: CASSTDPQGEYNEKLFF. CDR3 in DNA: TGTGCCAGCAGCACAGACCCGCAGGGAGAGTATAATGAAAAACTGTTTTTT. The full variable domain, rest sourced from reference TRBV7-8 and TRBJ1-4, is GAGVSQSPRYKVAKRGQDVALRCDPISGHVSLFWYQQALGQGPEFLTYFQNEAQLDKSGLPSDRFFAERPEGSVSTLKIQRTQQEDSAVYLCASSTDPQGEYNEKLFFGSGTQLSVL.

The rearrangement joins TRBV6-6 to TRBJ1-2, with TRBD1 identical over 9 bases. The CDR3 runs 13 residues. J was trimmed by 7 bases and V by 6 bases; bases with no gene match: 6. Germline CDR1 reads MNHNY; CDR2 reads SVGAGI (reference sequence). In DNA form, the CDR3 reads TGTGCCAGCAGGACCGGACAGGGGTCTGGCTACACCTTC. Protein: CASRTGQGSGYTF.